This TCR beta chain is from a study of shared clonotypes between healthy human individuals. Several immunoSEQ 96-well plates shared each subset's DNA, each plate a replicate. Authors' analysis steps: Junction-only sequences without quality scores were provided by ImmunoSEQ, so filtering was different. The assay was immunoSEQ multiplex PCR, and TCRdb's table has in-frame clones only and misses some. V, J and clone size reflect that table, while D and trimming were determined from the DNA. Here the sample spans around 2.5 million clones, under 95% being singletons. Comment on this clone: What it binds is unknown.

Study results and limitations: The authors sampled blood alone, and tissue repertoires likely differ.

Looked up from germline, CDR1 is SGHRS and CDR2 is YFSETQ. This CDR3 region has 15 residues. Trimming took off 4 bases at V and 3 bases at J, with 13 bases between the two ends. V is TRBV5-1 and J is TRBJ1-4; possibly TRBD1 for D (6 bases). This TCR was sampled from a young man in good health. Some clones in this sample may be carry-over from other donors' samples. The specimen was naive CD4+ T cells from PBMCs. Subset of the sample: CD45RA+ positively selected. The CDR3 sequence is CASSPRTDANEKLFF. As DNA, the CDR3 is TGCGCCAGCAGCCCTCGGACAGACGCTAATGAAAAACTGTTTTTT.